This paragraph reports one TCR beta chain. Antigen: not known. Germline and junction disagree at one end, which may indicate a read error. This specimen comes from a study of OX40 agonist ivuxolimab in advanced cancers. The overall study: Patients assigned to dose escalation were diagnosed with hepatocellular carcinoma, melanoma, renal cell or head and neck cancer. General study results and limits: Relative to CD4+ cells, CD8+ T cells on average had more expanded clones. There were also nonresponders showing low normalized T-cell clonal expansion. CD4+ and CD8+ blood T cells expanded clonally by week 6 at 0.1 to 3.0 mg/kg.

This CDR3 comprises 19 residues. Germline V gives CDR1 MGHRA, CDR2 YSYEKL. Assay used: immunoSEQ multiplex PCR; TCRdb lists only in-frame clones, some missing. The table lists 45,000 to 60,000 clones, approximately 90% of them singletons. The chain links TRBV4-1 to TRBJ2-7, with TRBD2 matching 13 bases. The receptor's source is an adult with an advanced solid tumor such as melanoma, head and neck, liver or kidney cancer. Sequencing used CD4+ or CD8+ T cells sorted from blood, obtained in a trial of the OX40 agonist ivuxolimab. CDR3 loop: CASSPERGLAGPNSHEQYF. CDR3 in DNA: TGCGCCAGCAGCCCCGAGCGGGGACTAGCGGGACCTAACTCCCACGAGCAGTACTTC.